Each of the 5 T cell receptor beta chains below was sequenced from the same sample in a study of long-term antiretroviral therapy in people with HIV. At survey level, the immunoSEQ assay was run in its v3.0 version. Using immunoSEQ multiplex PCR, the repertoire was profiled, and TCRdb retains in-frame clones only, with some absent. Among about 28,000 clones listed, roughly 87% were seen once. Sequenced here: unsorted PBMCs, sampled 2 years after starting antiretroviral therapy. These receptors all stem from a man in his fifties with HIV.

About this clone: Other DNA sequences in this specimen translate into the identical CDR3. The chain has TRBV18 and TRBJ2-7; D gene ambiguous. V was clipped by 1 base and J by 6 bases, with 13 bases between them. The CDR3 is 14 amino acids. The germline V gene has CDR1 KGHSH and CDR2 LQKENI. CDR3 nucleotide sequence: TGTGCCAGCTCACCACGAGGTTCCCCTAGCGAGCAGTACTTC. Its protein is CASSPRGSPSEQYF.

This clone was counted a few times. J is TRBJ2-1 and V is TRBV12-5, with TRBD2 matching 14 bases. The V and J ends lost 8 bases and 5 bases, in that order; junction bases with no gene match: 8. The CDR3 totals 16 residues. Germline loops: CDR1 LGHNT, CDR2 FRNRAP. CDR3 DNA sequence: TGTGCTAGTCATTATGGACTAGCGGGAGGTGACAATGAGCAGTTCTTC. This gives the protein CASHYGLAGGDNEQFF. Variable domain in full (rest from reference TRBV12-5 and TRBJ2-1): DARVTQTPRHKVTEMGQEVTMRCQPILGHNTVFWYRQTMMQGLELLAYFRNRAPLDDSGMPKDRFSAEMPDATLATLKIQPSEPRDSAVYFCASHYGLAGGDNEQFFGPGTRLTVL.

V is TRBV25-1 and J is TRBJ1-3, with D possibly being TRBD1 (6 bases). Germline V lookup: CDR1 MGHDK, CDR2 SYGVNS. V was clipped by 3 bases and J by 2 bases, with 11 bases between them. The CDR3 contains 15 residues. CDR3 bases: TGTGCCAGCAGTGATCCAGGGGTGGCTGGAAACACCATATATTTT. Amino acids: CASSDPGVAGNTIYF.

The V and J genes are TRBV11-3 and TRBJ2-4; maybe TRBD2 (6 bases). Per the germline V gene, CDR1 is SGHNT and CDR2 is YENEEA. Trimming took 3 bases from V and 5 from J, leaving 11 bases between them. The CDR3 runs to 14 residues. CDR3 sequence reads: CASSLGGGENIQYF. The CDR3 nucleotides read TGTGCCAGCAGCTTGGGAGGCGGTGAAAACATTCAGTACTTC.

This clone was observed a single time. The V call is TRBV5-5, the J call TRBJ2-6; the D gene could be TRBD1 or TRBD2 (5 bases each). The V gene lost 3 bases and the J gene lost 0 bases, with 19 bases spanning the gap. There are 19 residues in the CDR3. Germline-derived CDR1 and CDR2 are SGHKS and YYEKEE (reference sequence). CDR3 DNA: TGTGCCAGCAGCTCCCACGGGGCCAGGGAGAGCTCTGGGGCCAACGTCCTGACTTTC. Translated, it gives CASSSHGARESSGANVLTF.